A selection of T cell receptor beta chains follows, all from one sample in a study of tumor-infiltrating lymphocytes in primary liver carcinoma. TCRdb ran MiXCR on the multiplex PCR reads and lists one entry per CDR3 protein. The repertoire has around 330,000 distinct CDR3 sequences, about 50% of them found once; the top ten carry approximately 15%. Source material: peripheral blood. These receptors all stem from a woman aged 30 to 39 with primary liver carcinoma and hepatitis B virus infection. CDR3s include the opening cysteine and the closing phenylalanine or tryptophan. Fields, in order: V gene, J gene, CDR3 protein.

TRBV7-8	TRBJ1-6	CASSLGDLMAYNSPLHF
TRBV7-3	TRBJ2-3	CASSGSGGAQYF
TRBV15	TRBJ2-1	CATSREAGATNNEQFF
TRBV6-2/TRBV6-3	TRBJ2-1	CAIASLGNNEQFF
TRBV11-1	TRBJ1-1	CARGSRTGVETEAFF
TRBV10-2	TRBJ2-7	CASSELRLADYEQYF
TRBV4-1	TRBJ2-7	CASSQGGHPEQYF
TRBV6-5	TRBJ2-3	CASSYSRLAGASTDTQYF
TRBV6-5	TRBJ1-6	CASSYGGGYSPLHF
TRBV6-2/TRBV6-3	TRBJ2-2	CASSSLRQALNTGELFF
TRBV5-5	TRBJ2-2	CTSRSGPLLSTGELFF
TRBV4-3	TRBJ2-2	CASSRTTAGCGELFF
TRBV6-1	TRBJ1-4	CVSKWAGEKLFF
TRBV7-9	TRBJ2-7	CVSSFNGVEQYF
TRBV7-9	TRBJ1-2	CASSDQGNYGYTF